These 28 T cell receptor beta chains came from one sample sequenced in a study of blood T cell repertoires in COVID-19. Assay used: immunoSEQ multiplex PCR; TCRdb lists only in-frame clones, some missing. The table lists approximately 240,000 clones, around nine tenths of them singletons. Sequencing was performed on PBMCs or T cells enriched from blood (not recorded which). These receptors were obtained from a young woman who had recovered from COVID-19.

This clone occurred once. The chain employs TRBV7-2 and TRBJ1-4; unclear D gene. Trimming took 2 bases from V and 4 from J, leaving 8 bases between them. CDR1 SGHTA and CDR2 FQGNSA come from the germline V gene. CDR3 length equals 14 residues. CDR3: CASSLSRGNEKLFF. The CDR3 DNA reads TGTGCCAGCAGCTTAAGTCGCGGTAATGAAAAACTGTTTTTT.

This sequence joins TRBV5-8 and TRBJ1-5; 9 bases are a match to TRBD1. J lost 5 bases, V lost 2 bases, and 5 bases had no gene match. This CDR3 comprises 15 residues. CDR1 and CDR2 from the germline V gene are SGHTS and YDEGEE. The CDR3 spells CASSFDRGGDQPQHF. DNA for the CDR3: TGTGCCAGCAGCTTCGACAGGGGGGGGGATCAGCCCCAGCATTTT. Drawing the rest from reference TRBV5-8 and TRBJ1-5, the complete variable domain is EAGVTQSPTHLIKTRGQQATLRCSPISGHTSVYWYQQALGLGLQFLLWYDEGEERNRGNFPPRFSGRQFPNYSSELNVNALELEDSALYLCASSFDRGGDQPQHFGDGTRLSIL.

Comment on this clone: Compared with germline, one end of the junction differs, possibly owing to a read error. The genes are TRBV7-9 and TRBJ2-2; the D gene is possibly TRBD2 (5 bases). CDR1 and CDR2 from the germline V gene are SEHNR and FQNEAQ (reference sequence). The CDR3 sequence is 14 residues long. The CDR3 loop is CTSSEGGYTGELFF. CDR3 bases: TGTACCAGCAGCGAGGGCGGGTACACCGGGGAGCTGTTTTTT. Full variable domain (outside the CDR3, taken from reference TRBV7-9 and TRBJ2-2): DTGVSQNPRHKITKRGQNVTFRCDPISEHNRLYWYRQTLGQGPEFLTYFQNEAQLEKSRLLSDRFSAERPKGSFSTLEIQRTEQGDSAMYLCTSSEGGYTGELFFGEGSRLTVL.

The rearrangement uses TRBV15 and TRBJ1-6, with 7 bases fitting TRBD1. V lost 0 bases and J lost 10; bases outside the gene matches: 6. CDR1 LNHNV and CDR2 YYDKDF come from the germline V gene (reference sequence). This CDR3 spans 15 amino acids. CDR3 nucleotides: TGTGCCACCAGCAGAGAAACAGGGGTTGGCTCACCCCTCCACTTT. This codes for CATSRETGVGSPLHF.

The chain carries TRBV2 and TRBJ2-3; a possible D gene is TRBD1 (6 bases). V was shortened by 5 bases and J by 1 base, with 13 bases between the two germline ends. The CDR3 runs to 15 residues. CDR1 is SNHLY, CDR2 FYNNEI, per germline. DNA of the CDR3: TGTGCCAGCAGTTCACGGACAGTTCGCACAGATACGCAGTATTTT. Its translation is CASSSRTVRTDTQYF.

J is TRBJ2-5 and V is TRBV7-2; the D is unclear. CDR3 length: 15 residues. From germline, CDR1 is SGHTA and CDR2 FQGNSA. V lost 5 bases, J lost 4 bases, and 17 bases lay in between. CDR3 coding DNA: TGTGCCAGCAGCCCACCGCTCGGGTTTTCAGAGACCCAGTACTTC. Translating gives CASSPPLGFSETQYF.

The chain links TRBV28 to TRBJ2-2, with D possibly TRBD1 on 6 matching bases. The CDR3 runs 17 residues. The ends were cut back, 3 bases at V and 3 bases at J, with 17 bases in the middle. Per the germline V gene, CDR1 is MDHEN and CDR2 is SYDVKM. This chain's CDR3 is CASSLGFTDRHTGELFF. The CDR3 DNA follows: TGTGCCAGCAGTTTGGGATTTACGGACAGACACACCGGGGAGCTGTTTTTT. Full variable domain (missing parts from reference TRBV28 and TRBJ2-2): DVKVTQSSRYLVKRTGEKVFLECVQDMDHENMFWYRQDPGLGLRLIYFSYDVKMKEKGDIPEGYSVSREKKERFSLILESASTNQTSMYLCASSLGFTDRHTGELFFGEGSRLTVL.

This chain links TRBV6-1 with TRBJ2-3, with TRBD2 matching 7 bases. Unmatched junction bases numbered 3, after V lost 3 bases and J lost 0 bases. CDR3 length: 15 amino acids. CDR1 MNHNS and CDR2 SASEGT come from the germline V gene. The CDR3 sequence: CASSESSGSTDTQYF. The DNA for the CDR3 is TGTGCCAGCAGTGAGTCTAGCGGCAGCACAGATACGCAGTATTTT.

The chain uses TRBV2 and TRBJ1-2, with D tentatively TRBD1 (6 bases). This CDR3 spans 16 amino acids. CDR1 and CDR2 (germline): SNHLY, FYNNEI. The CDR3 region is CVTAVIGGLLNYGYTF. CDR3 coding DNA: TGTGTGACAGCCGTCATCGGGGGGCTACTCAACTATGGCTACACCTTC.

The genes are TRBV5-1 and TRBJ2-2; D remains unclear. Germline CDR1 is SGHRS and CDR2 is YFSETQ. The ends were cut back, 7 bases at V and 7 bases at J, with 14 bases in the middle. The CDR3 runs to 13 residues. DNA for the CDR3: TGCGCCAGCCTCGCCCAGGAAGGCGGGGAGCTGTTTTTT. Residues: CASLAQEGGELFF.

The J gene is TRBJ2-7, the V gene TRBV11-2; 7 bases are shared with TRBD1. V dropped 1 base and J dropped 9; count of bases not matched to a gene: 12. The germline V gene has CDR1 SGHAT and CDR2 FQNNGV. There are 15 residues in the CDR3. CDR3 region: CASSLGQGMVGRQYF. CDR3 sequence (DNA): TGTGCCAGCAGCTTAGGACAGGGAATGGTTGGGAGGCAGTACTTC.

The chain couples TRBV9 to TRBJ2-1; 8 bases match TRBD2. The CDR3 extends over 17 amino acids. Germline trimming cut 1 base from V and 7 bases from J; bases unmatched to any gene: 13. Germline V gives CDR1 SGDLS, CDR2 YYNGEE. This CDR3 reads CASSVNEVAGGSNEQFF. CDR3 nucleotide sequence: TGTGCCAGCAGCGTAAATGAGGTGGCGGGAGGTAGTAATGAGCAGTTCTTC.

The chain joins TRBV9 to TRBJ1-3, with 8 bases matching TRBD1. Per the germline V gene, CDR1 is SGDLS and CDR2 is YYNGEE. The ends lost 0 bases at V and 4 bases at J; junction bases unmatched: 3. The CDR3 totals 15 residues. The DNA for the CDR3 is TGTGCCAGCAGCGTAGTGGCAGGGGGCGGAAACACCATATATTTT. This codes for CASSVVAGGGNTIYF.

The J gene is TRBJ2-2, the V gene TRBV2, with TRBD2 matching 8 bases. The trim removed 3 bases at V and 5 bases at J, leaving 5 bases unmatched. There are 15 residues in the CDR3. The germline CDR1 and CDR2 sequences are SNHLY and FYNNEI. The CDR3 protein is CASSERAGETGELFF. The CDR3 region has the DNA TGTGCCAGCAGTGAGCGAGCGGGGGAAACCGGGGAGCTGTTTTTT.

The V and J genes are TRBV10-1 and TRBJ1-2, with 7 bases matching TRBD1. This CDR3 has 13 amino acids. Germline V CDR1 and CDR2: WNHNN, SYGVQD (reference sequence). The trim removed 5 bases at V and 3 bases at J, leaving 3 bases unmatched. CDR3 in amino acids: CASSRQGHYGYTF. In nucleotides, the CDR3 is TGCGCCAGCAGTCGACAGGGACACTATGGCTACACCTTC.

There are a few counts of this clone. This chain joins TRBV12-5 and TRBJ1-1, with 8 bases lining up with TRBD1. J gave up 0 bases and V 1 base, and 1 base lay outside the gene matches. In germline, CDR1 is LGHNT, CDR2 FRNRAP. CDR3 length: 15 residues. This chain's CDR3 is CASGLGTGLNTEAFF. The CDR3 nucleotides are TGTGCTAGTGGTTTGGGGACAGGGTTGAACACTGAAGCTTTCTTT.

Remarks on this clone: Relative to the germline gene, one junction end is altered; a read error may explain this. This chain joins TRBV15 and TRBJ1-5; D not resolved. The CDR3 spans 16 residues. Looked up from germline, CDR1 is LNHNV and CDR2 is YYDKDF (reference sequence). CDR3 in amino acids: CATSRDLAASYQPQHF. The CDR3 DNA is TGTGCCACCAGCAGAGATTTGGCGGCTAGCTATCAGCCCCAGCATTTT.

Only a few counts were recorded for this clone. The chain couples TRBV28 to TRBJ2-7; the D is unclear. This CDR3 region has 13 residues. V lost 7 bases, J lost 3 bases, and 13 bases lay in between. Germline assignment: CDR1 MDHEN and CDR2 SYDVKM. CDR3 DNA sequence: TGTGCCAGCACGGGTAGAGGCTTCTACGAGCAGTACTTC. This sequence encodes CASTGRGFYEQYF.

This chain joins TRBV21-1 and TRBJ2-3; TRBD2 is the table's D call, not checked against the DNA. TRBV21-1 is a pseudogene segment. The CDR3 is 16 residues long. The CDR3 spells CASSKRPSGESDTQYF. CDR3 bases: TGTGCCAGCAGCAAGCGACCAAGCGGGGAGTCAGATACGCAGTATTTT.

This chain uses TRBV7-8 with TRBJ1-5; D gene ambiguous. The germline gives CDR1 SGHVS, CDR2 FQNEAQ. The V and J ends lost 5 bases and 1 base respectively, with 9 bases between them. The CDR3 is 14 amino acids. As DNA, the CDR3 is TGTGCCAGCAGCCCCCCGGTCAGCAATCAGCCCCAGCATTTT. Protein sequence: CASSPPVSNQPQHF.

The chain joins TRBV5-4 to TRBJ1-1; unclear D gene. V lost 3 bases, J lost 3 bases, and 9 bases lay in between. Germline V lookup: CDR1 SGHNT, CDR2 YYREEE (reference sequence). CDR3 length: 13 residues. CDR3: CASSSVSDTEAFF. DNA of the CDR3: TGTGCCAGCAGCTCCGTCTCTGACACTGAAGCTTTCTTT.

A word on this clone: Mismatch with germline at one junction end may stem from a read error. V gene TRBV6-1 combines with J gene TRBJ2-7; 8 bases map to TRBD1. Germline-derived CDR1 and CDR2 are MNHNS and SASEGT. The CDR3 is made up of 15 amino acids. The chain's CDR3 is CASSEYEGAGGYPPF. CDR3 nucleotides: TGTGCCAGCAGTGAATATGAAGGGGCAGGGGGCTATCCCCCCTTC.

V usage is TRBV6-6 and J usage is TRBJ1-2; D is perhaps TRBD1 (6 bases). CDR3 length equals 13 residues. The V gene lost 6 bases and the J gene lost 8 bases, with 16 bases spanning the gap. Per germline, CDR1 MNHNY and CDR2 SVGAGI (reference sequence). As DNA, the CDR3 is TGTGCCAGCAGCTCAGGGGCCGAGTGGGGCTACACCTTC. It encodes CASSSGAEWGYTF.

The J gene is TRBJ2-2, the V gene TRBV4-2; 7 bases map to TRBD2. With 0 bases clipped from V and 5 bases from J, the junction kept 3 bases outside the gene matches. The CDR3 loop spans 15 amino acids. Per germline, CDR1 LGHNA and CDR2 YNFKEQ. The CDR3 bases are TGTGCCAGCAGCCAAGAGGACGGGGGGACCGGGGAGCTGTTTTTT. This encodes CASSQEDGGTGELFF.

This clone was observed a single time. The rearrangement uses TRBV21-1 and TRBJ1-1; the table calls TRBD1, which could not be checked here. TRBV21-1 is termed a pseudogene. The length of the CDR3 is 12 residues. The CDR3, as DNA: TGTGCCAGCAGCGACAGGGGAAGTGAAGCTTTCTTT. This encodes CASSDRGSEAFF.

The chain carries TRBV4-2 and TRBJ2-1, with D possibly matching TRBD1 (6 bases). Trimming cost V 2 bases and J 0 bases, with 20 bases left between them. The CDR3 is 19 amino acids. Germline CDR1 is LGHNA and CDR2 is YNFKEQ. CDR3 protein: CASSQHKGVPLRSYNEQFF. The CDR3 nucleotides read TGTGCCAGCAGCCAACATAAGGGGGTCCCTCTTCGCTCCTACAATGAGCAGTTCTTC.

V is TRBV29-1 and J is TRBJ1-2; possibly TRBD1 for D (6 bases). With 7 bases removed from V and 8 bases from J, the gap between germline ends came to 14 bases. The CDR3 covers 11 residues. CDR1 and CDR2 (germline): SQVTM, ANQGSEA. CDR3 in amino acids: CSAGQSEGYTF. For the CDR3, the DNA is TGCAGCGCTGGACAGAGTGAGGGCTACACCTTC.

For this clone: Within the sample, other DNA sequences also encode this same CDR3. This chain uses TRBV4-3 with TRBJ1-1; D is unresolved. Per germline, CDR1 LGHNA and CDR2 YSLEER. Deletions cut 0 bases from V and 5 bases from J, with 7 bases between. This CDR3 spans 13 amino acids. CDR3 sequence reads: CASSQDSETEAFF. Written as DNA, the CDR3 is TGCGCCAGCAGCCAAGACAGTGAAACTGAAGCTTTCTTT.